This TCR beta chain was obtained from a study of cytomegalovirus exposure and HLA in healthy donors. Notes on the study in general: Clonal expansion, a later analysis showed, was greater in HLA-associated TCR beta chains than in equally common others. Sequence variants that were highly shared formed a cluster that was likely a sequencing artifact.

With 60 Vbeta and 13 Jbeta primers, the PCR was carried out. Sequenced by immunoSEQ multiplex PCR; TCRdb stores in-frame clones only, minus some. The repertoire holds over 150,000 clones, with around 80% as singletons. A note on this clone: No antigen is known for it.

Likely unrecorded immune exposures existed in these nominally healthy donors. CDR3 length equals 14 residues. Germline CDR1 reads ENHRY; CDR2 reads SYGVKD. With 10 bases clipped from V and 0 bases from J, the junction kept 8 bases outside the gene matches. Sequencing input: PBMCs. The receptor comes from a girl aged 10-17 years in good health and CMV-seropositive. This sequence joins TRBV10-3 and TRBJ1-2; 7 positions agree with TRBD1. CDR3 amino acids: CATREGATNYGYTF. CDR3 sequence (DNA): TGTGCCACCCGGGAGGGGGCTACTAACTATGGCTACACCTTC.